This TCR beta chain comes out of a study of cytomegalovirus exposure and HLA in healthy donors. Study findings and constraints: After further analysis at a later stage, 16,951 TCR beta sequences were associated with HLA alleles at 0.05 false discovery rate. It was only CMV serostatus that was available as immune exposure information.

Worth noting for this clone: As yet, its antigen is unknown.

Trimming cost V 6 bases and J 3 bases, with 21 bases left between them. The CDR3 sequence is 16 residues long. CDR1 is MDHEN and CDR2 is SYDVKM in the germline V gene. 13 Jbeta primers and 60 Vbeta primers were used for the PCR. Sequencing was performed with immunoSEQ multiplex PCR; in TCRdb, only in-frame clones are kept and a portion is missing. Of around 150,000 clones in the sample, about 82% are singletons; the top ten hold approximately 2.3%. Sequenced material: PBMCs. The TCR sequence derives from a man aged 25-45 years in good health and CMV-seronegative. This chain uses TRBV28 with TRBJ2-7; D perhaps matches TRBD1 (5 bases). This chain's CDR3 is CASSTDKIITGYEQYF. As DNA, the CDR3 is TGTGCCAGCAGCACGGACAAGATCATAACAGGCTACGAGCAGTACTTC.